This record covers a single T cell receptor beta chain. The authors' processing: Filtering differed, since immunoSEQ gave only junction sequences and no quality scores. The protocol was immunoSEQ multiplex PCR, while the TCRdb copy is restricted to in-frame clones and leaves out a portion. That table is the source of V, J and clone size, and D and trimming were worked out from the DNA. The sample shows about 480,000 clones, 79% of them seen only once. The unsorted samples took about 90 million PBMCs to get genomic DNA. This sample was taken from a study of shared clonotypes between healthy human individuals. V was clipped by 6 bases and J by 5 bases; unmatched bases: 1. The CDR3 contains 11 residues. Per germline, CDR1 ENHRY and CDR2 SYGVKD.

The chain joins TRBV10-3 to TRBJ2-7, with TRBD1 identical over 7 bases. This TCR came from a woman in her 40s in good health. Some clones in this sample may be carry-over from other donors' samples. The sample comprised PBMCs. The CDR3 region has the DNA TGTGCCATCAGCGGGACAGACGAGCAGTACTTC. The encoded protein is CAISGTDEQYF.